The 14 T cell receptor beta chains reported below all come from one sample, sequenced in a study of blood T cell repertoires in COVID-19. Sequencing was performed with immunoSEQ multiplex PCR; in TCRdb, only in-frame clones are kept and a portion is missing. The repertoire holds around 200,000 clones, with less than 90% as singletons. The sequenced material came from PBMCs or T cells enriched from blood (not recorded which). The receptors originated from a woman younger than 45 who had recovered from COVID-19.

Written as DNA, the CDR3 is TGTGCCAGCAGCGTAGCCCGCGGCAGGGGTGGTCGTAACTATGGCTACACCTTC. Translating it yields CASSVARGRGGRNYGYTF. The chain uses TRBV9 and TRBJ1-2; maybe TRBD1 (6 bases). The V end lost 0 bases, the J end lost 1 base, and 19 bases lay between the germline ends. Germline CDR1 is SGDLS and CDR2 is YYNGEE. The CDR3 runs to 18 residues.

V gene TRBV2 combines with J gene TRBJ1-6, with D possibly TRBD1 on 6 matching bases. CDR3 length equals 16 residues. Germline CDR1 and CDR2: SNHLY and FYNNEI. V lost 2 bases and J 6 bases, leaving 14 bases between the germline ends. CDR3 amino acids: CASSELGGPGNSPLHF. In DNA form, the CDR3 reads TGTGCCAGCAGTGAATTAGGGGGTCCAGGTAATTCACCCCTCCACTTT.

V gene TRBV27 combines with J gene TRBJ2-7; D is possibly TRBD2 (7 bases). Germline V gene data show CDR1 as MNHEY and CDR2 as SMNVEV (reference sequence). The length of the CDR3 is 14 residues. V gave up 6 bases and J gave up 1 base, with 13 bases separating them. The DNA of the CDR3 is TGTGCCAGCAGAAGGGGGGGGGTTTCCTACGAGCAGTACTTC. This encodes CASRRGGVSYEQYF.

The chain carries TRBV5-4 and TRBJ1-4, with 9 nucleotides matching TRBD1. V lost 3 bases, J lost 5 bases, and 5 bases stayed unmatched. From germline, CDR1 is SGHNT and CDR2 YYREEE (reference sequence). This CDR3 has 15 amino acids. The CDR3, as DNA: TGTGCCAGCAGCTCTTTTGGGACAGGGAATGAAAAACTGTTTTTT. Amino acid sequence: CASSSFGTGNEKLFF. Looking up the rest from reference TRBV5-4 and TRBJ1-4 gives the full variable domain: ETGVTQSPTHLIKTRGQQVTLRCSSQSGHNTVSWYQQALGQGPQFIFQYYREEENGRGNFPPRFSGLQFPNYSSELNVNALELDDSALYLCASSSFGTGNEKLFFGSGTQLSVL.

The chain recombines TRBV5-1 with TRBJ2-3, with D tentatively TRBD2 (7 bases). The germline gives CDR1 SGHRS, CDR2 YFSETQ. This CDR3 spans 16 amino acids. The V gene lost 4 bases and the J gene lost 0 bases, with 15 bases spanning the gap. In DNA form, the CDR3 reads TGCGCCAGCAGCCCCGGGGGGCAGAAGAGCACAGATACGCAGTATTTT. Translated, it gives CASSPGGQKSTDTQYF.

The J gene is TRBJ2-2, the V gene TRBV13; 7 positions agree with TRBD2. From germline, CDR1 is PRHDT and CDR2 FYEKMQ (reference sequence). With V trimmed by 6 bases and J by 3 bases, 4 bases remained unmatched. This CDR3 spans 14 amino acids. DNA for the CDR3: TGTGCCAGCAGTTGGCGGGGGTACACCGGGGAGCTGTTTTTT. It translates to CASSWRGYTGELFF.

The chain has TRBV7-3 and TRBJ2-1; 9 nucleotides align to TRBD2. In germline, CDR1 is SGHTA, CDR2 FQGTGA. V shed 5 bases, J shed 9 bases, and the junction held 5 bases outside the gene matches. This CDR3 comprises 13 residues. This CDR3 is CASSLGLAAEQFF. The CDR3 nucleotides are TGTGCCAGCAGCCTGGGACTAGCTGCTGAGCAGTTCTTC.

The CDR3 protein is CASSKRLAGGTDTQYF. The CDR3 region has the DNA TGTGCCAGCAGCAAGCGCTTAGCGGGGGGCACAGATACGCAGTATTTT. This rearrangement joins TRBV21-1 to TRBJ2-3; the table names TRBD2, a call not compared with the DNA. TRBV21-1 is a pseudogene. CDR3 length: 16 amino acids.

The J gene is TRBJ1-6, the V gene TRBV5-1; 10 nucleotides agree with TRBD1. The CDR3 is 15 amino acids. Germline V lookup: CDR1 SGHRS, CDR2 YFSETQ. Trimming took 3 bases from V and 10 from J; bases not matched to a gene: 7. Here the CDR3 reads CASSWTGTGESPLHF. In nucleotides, the CDR3 is TGCGCCAGCAGCTGGACCGGGACAGGGGAGTCACCCCTCCACTTT. Variable domain in full (rest from reference TRBV5-1 and TRBJ1-6): KAGVTQTPRYLIKTRGQQVTLSCSPISGHRSVSWYQQTPGQGLQFLFEYFSETQRNKGNFPGRFSGRQFSNSRSEMNVSTLELGDSALYLCASSWTGTGESPLHFGNGTRLTVT.

The chain links TRBV29-1 to TRBJ1-2, with TRBD1 matching 10 bases. The V segment lost 0 bases and the J segment 4 bases; nucleotides outside the gene matches: 11. This CDR3 is 17 amino acids long. Germline-derived CDR1 and CDR2 are SQVTM and ANQGSEA. CDR3 in DNA: TGCAGCGTTGAAGATCGAGACAGGGGGCGCGTTGGCTATGGCTACACCTTC. Residues: CSVEDRDRGRVGYGYTF.

The rearrangement links TRBV5-8 to TRBJ1-2, with 10 bases lining up with TRBD1. The CDR3 extends over 15 amino acids. Germline lookup yields CDR1 SGHTS and CDR2 YDEGEE. V lost 2 bases, J lost 7 bases, and 8 bases stayed unmatched. CDR3 in DNA: TGTGCCAGCAGCTTAAGGGACAGGGGAATTGGTGGCTACACCTTC. It is translated as CASSLRDRGIGGYTF.

The gene calls are TRBV19 and TRBJ2-7, with D perhaps matching TRBD1 (6 bases). Germline assignment: CDR1 LNHDA and CDR2 SQIVND (reference sequence). The CDR3 is 16 amino acids. V lost 6 bases to trimming and J lost 3 bases, with 21 bases between them. CDR3 in DNA: TGTGCCAGTAGCCCTGGGCCAGGGGTTCTCGGCTACGAGCAGTACTTC. It yields the protein CASSPGPGVLGYEQYF.

This chain uses TRBV4-2 with TRBJ2-5, with TRBD1 matching 8 bases. The CDR3 runs 15 residues. Germline V gene lookup returns CDR1 LGHNA and CDR2 YNFKEQ. The V segment lost 2 bases and the J segment 1 base; nucleotides outside the gene matches: 3. CDR3 sequence (DNA): TGTGCCAGCAGCCAAAATCAGGGGGCCCAAGAGACCCAGTACTTC. This sequence encodes CASSQNQGAQETQYF.

This clone was recorded once. V gene TRBV7-2 combines with J gene TRBJ2-3; perhaps TRBD1 as D (6 bases). CDR3 length: 15 amino acids. Germline V gene sequence: CDR1 SGHTA, CDR2 FQGNSA. The V end was cut by 0 bases, the J end by 2 bases, with 9 bases between. CDR3: CASSLAGDITDTQYF. In DNA, the CDR3 is TGTGCCAGCAGCTTAGCTGGGGACATCACAGATACGCAGTATTTT.